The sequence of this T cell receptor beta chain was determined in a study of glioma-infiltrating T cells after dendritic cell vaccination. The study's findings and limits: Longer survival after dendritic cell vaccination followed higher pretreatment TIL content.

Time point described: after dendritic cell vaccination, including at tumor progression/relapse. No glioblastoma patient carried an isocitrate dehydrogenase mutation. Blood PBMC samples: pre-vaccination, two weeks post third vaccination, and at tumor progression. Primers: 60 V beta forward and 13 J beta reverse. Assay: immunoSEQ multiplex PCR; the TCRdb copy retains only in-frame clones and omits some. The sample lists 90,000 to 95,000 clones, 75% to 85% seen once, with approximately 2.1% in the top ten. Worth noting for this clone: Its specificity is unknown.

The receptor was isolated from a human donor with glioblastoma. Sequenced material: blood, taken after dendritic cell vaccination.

The CDR3 DNA reads TGTGCCAGCAGCTCAGGGACTAGCGGGATTGAGTTCTTC. Translating gives CASSSGTSGIEFF. The chain is built from TRBV21-1 and TRBJ2-1; the listed D gene, TRBD2, was not tested against the DNA. TRBV21-1 is marked as a pseudogene. This CDR3 is built from 13 residues.